A single sample gave rise to the 26 T cell receptor beta chains below, sequenced in a study of blood T cells in healthy people across ages. Combining a sample-barcoded 5' primer with a J-beta primer mix, a second PCR ran for about 7 to 12 cycles. TCRdb reprocessed the 5' RACE reads via MiXCR and lists one record per CDR3 protein. The data show some 890,000 distinct CDR3 sequences, with 25% to 35% seen just once and more than 8.5% held by the top ten. These data were likewise used in another study, on T cells of mothers and their children.

The sequenced sample consisted of blood. Receptors originate from a woman in her thirties or forties in good health.

The genes are TRBV3-1 and TRBJ1-2; 7 bases fit TRBD1. This CDR3 has 14 residues. The junction had 8 bases not matched to a gene; V was cut back by 4 bases and J by 6 bases. Germline V CDR1 and CDR2: LGHDT, YNNKEL (reference sequence). The CDR3 reads CASSLMTGPHGYTF. CDR3 nucleotides: TGTGCCAGCAGCCTCATGACAGGGCCCCATGGCTACACCTTC.

Many counts were recorded for this clonotype. This chain joins TRBV5-1 and TRBJ2-3; 7 positions agree with TRBD2. The CDR3 spans 16 residues. After removal of 0 bases from V and 0 bases from J, the junction contained 4 bases not matched to a gene. CDR1 is SGHRS and CDR2 is YFSETQ in the germline V gene. The CDR3 region is CASSLGLADSTDTQYF. The CDR3 DNA reads as TGCGCCAGCAGCTTGGGGCTAGCGGATAGCACAGATACGCAGTATTTT. The full variable domain, its missing parts supplied by reference TRBV5-1 and TRBJ2-3, is KAGVTQTPRYLIKTRGQQVTLSCSPISGHRSVSWYQQTPGQGLQFLFEYFSETQRNKGNFPGRFSGRQFSNSRSEMNVSTLELGDSALYLCASSLGLADSTDTQYFGPGTRLTVL.

Comments on this clonotype: It may be a read error: a sequence one base away is much more abundant. The chain carries TRBV3-1 and TRBJ2-7, with D possibly called TRBD1 or TRBD2 (5 bases each). The CDR3 loop spans 13 amino acids. The V end lost 8 bases, the J end lost 7 bases, and 18 bases lay between the germline ends. Germline CDR1 is LGHDT and CDR2 is YNNKEL (reference sequence). CDR3 nucleotide sequence: TGTGCCAGCGGATGGGACGGCCGATTGGAGCAGTACTTC. This translates into CASGWDGRLEQYF.

This clonotype has at least ten counts. This chain links TRBV7-2 with TRBJ2-7, with TRBD1 as a possible D gene (5 bases). V gave up 2 bases and J gave up 6 bases, with 17 bases separating them. CDR1 SGHTA and CDR2 FQGNSA come from the germline V gene. The CDR3 totals 15 residues. Here the CDR3 reads CASSLFSRVEGEQYF. CDR3 coding DNA: TGTGCCAGCAGCTTATTCTCCAGGGTTGAAGGCGAGCAGTACTTC.

There are many counts of this clonotype. The rearrangement links TRBV15 to TRBJ2-7; 10 nucleotides match TRBD1. Germline V CDR1 and CDR2: LNHNV, YYDKDF (reference sequence). Trimming took 5 bases from V and 2 from J; bases not matched to a gene: 6. The CDR3 has 15 residues. The CDR3 nucleotides are TGTGCCACCAGCCGAGGGACAGGGGAAACCTACGAGCAGTACTTC. Translating it yields CATSRGTGETYEQYF.

This rearrangement joins TRBV4-1 to TRBJ1-2; the D gene is possibly TRBD1 (6 bases). The CDR3 is made up of 18 amino acids. V lost 0 bases and J lost 7, with 24 bases in between. CDR1 and CDR2 from the germline V gene are MGHRA and YSYEKL. CDR3 in amino acids: CASSQEPMGGGRAPGYTF. Here the CDR3 DNA reads TGCGCCAGCAGCCAAGAACCGATGGGGGGCGGCAGGGCACCTGGCTACACCTTC.

As to this clonotype: This may arise from a read error, as a much more abundant clone is one base away. V and J are TRBV5-8 and TRBJ2-1, with D maybe TRBD2 (5 bases). CDR3 length equals 15 residues. The germline CDR1 and CDR2 sequences are SGHTS and YDEGEE. CDR3 coding DNA: TGTGCCAGCAGCTTGGGGGAGCGAACCTACAATGGGCAGTTCTTC. Amino acids: CASSLGERTYNGQFF.

The rearrangement links TRBV9 to TRBJ1-1; TRBD1 matches 8 bases. Germline V gene lookup returns CDR1 SGDLS and CDR2 YYNGEE. J gave up 5 bases and V 2 bases, and 2 bases lay outside the gene matches. The CDR3 length is 13 residues. The CDR3: CASSVTGATEAFF. The CDR3 bases are TGTGCCAGCAGCGTGACAGGGGCGACTGAAGCTTTCTTT.

In this sample, this clonotype turned up a few times. The rearrangement links TRBV5-1 to TRBJ2-1; 9 positions match TRBD2. Trimming at V came to 3 bases and at J to 6 bases, leaving 10 bases not matched to a gene. Germline V gene lookup returns CDR1 SGHRS and CDR2 YFSETQ. This CDR3 is built from 16 residues. CDR3 DNA sequence: TGCGCCAGCAGCTCTAGCGGGGTAGTCCTACGCAATGAGCAGTTCTTC. Amino acid sequence: CASSSSGVVLRNEQFF.

The V and J genes are TRBV27 and TRBJ2-1; 11 nucleotides line up with TRBD2. TRBJ2-7 matches the DNA end more closely, so the J call is doubtful. Germline V lookup: CDR1 MNHEY, CDR2 SMNVEV (reference sequence). This CDR3 region has 16 residues. The CDR3 DNA sequence: TGTGCCAGCAGTTTTTCCCGGACTAGCGGGTACAATGAGCAGTACTTC. The encoded protein is CASSFSRTSGYNEQYF.

This chain joins TRBV29-1 and TRBJ2-2; 8 bases fit TRBD1. With V trimmed by 5 bases and J by 6 bases, 5 bases remained unmatched. The CDR3 extends over 13 amino acids. Per germline, CDR1 SQVTM and CDR2 ANQGSEA. The DNA of the CDR3 is TGCAGCGTTACGGACAGGGCGCCCGGGGAGCTGTTTTTT. Translation: CSVTDRAPGELFF.

Many counts were recorded for this clonotype. The chain links TRBV20-1 to TRBJ2-7; D remains ambiguous. Trimming took 3 bases from V and 6 from J, leaving 21 bases between them. CDR3 size: 15 residues. Per the germline V gene, CDR1 is DFQATT and CDR2 is SNEGSKA (reference sequence). CDR3 region: CSASGEAGPLFEQYF. The CDR3 DNA reads TGCAGTGCTAGCGGAGAGGCAGGCCCCCTCTTCGAGCAGTACTTC.

Ten or more counts support this clonotype. The chain joins TRBV7-2 to TRBJ1-1; a weak D match, TRBD1 (6 bases). CDR3 length equals 14 residues. Trimming removed 5 bases from V and 2 bases from J, with 12 bases in between. Germline V gene sequence: CDR1 SGHTA, CDR2 FQGNSA. The CDR3 sequence: CASSKRTENTEAFF. The CDR3 DNA follows: TGTGCCAGCAGCAAAAGGACAGAAAACACTGAAGCTTTCTTT.

The sample holds a few counts of this clonotype. CDR3 bases: TGTGCCAGCAGTTCCAGACAGGACCGCACCTTC. Translation gives CASSSRQDRTF. The genes are TRBV28 and TRBJ1-2, with D perhaps TRBD1 (6 bases). CDR3 length: 11 amino acids. Per germline, CDR1 MDHEN and CDR2 SYDVKM. Between the trimmed V and J ends, which lost 4 bases and 13 bases, there was a span of 13 bases.

This chain uses TRBV20-1 with TRBJ2-3; 11 positions match TRBD1. Germline V gene data show CDR1 as DFQATT and CDR2 as SNEGSKA (reference sequence). Trimming at V came to 6 bases and at J to 1 base, leaving 9 bases not matched to a gene. This CDR3 is built from 16 residues. CDR3 region: CSARTGGSHRTDTQYF. CDR3 sequence (DNA): TGCAGTGCGAGGACAGGGGGCTCCCATCGCACAGATACGCAGTATTTT.

This clonotype came up many times. The chain links TRBV6-5 to TRBJ1-4; possible D gene TRBD1, 5 bases. The germline V gene has CDR1 MNHEY and CDR2 SVGAGI. V lost 6 bases to trimming and J lost 5 bases, with 22 bases between them. The CDR3 extends over 17 amino acids. The CDR3 sequence: CASSPGTEGPQNEKLFF. The CDR3 DNA reads TGTGCCAGCAGCCCAGGGACCGAGGGCCCACAAAATGAAAAACTGTTTTTT.

Concerning this clonotype: Relative to the germline gene, one junction end is altered; a read error may explain this. This chain links TRBV7-2 with TRBJ2-4; TRBD1 matches at 9 bases. The DNA end is more similar to TRBJ2-7, so the J call may be wrong. Germline V gene lookup returns CDR1 SGHTA and CDR2 FQGNSA. The CDR3 is 16 residues long. The CDR3 sequence: CAGSLKPGQGYYEQYF. The CDR3 DNA follows: TGTGCCGGCAGCTTAAAACCGGGACAGGGATACTACGAGCAGTACTTC.

The chain carries TRBV15 and TRBJ1-5; possible D gene TRBD1, 6 bases. The CDR3 consists of 15 residues. The germline V gene has CDR1 LNHNV and CDR2 YYDKDF (reference sequence). Trimming removed 1 base from V and 2 bases from J, with 9 bases in between. The CDR3 DNA sequence: TGTGCCACCAGCAGAGTGGGGGGCCGCAATCAGCCCCAGCATTTT. It specifies CATSRVGGRNQPQHF.

The table lists this clonotype with a few counts. This chain uses TRBV12-3 or TRBV12-4 with TRBJ2-7, with D possibly being TRBD2 (6 bases). The CDR3 contains 12 residues. The V gene lost 5 bases and the J gene lost 5 bases, with 10 bases spanning the gap. Here the CDR3 reads CASSPTSHEQYF. The DNA for the CDR3 is TGTGCCAGCAGTCCCACTAGCCACGAGCAGTACTTC.

The gene calls are TRBV7-2 and TRBJ1-2, with D possibly being TRBD1 (5 bases). V gave up 5 bases and J gave up 8 bases, with 12 bases separating them. CDR3 length: 12 residues. Per germline, CDR1 SGHTA and CDR2 FQGNSA. The CDR3 region is CASSRDGGGYTF. CDR3 DNA sequence: TGTGCCAGCAGCCGTGACGGGGGAGGCTACACCTTC.

The chain joins TRBV5-1 to TRBJ2-1, with D tentatively TRBD1 or TRBD2 (5 bases each). This CDR3 has 15 residues. Trimming shortened V by 4 bases and J by 7 bases, and 18 bases separated the two germline ends. Germline-derived CDR1 and CDR2 are SGHRS and YFSETQ. This CDR3 reads CASSPTWGITNEQFF. CDR3 DNA: TGCGCCAGCAGCCCCACCTGGGGGATTACGAATGAGCAGTTCTTC.

This clonotype was detected many times. CDR3 sequence (DNA): TGTGCCAGCAGCTTAGTTATTCTCGGGGCCAACGTCCTGACTTTC. It yields the protein CASSLVILGANVLTF. The V and J genes are TRBV7-9 and TRBJ2-6; D ambiguous. The CDR3 is made up of 15 amino acids. The V end lost 1 base, the J end lost 4 bases, and 8 bases lay between the germline ends. Germline CDR1 reads SEHNR; CDR2 reads FQNEAQ (reference sequence).

The chain is built from TRBV15 and TRBJ2-7; D is unresolved. Trimming stripped 0 bases from V and 5 bases from J, with 8 bases between. This CDR3 has 13 residues. The germline V gene has CDR1 LNHNV and CDR2 YYDKDF (reference sequence). The DNA of the CDR3 is TGTGCCACCAGCAGAGATACAAGCCACGAGCAGTACTTC. Its translation is CATSRDTSHEQYF.

This chain connects TRBV14 to TRBJ2-7, with D maybe TRBD1 (5 bases). The CDR3 is 16 amino acids. Germline V gives CDR1 SGHDN, CDR2 FVKESK. The V and J ends lost 7 bases and 2 bases respectively, with 21 bases between them. In nucleotides, the CDR3 is TGTGCCAGCATTTGGAGACGCTTCCAGGGAACCTACGAGCAGTACTTC. Its protein product is CASIWRRFQGTYEQYF.

This clonotype was found many times. CDR3 bases: TGCGCCAGCAGCTTGGGGGGGAGTGGGACAGCTTACGAGCAGTACTTC. Its translation is CASSLGGSGTAYEQYF. The chain links TRBV5-1 to TRBJ2-7; the match to TRBD1 covers 7 bases. This CDR3 is built from 16 residues. The V gene's germline CDR1 is SGHRS and CDR2 YFSETQ. The trim removed 0 bases at V and 4 bases at J, leaving 10 bases unmatched.

V is TRBV6-5 and J is TRBJ2-7; D unclear. The CDR3 covers 14 residues. Germline V gives CDR1 MNHEY, CDR2 SVGAGI. V was pared by 6 bases and J by 8 bases, with 20 bases between. The CDR3 loop is CASRDRALRAQQYF. The CDR3, as DNA: TGTGCCAGCAGGGACCGGGCTCTTCGGGCCCAGCAGTACTTC.